The TCR beta chain described here comes from a study of early stage breast cancer tumors. The CDR3 covers 13 residues. The germline V gene has CDR1 MRHNA and CDR2 SNTAGT. The V end was cut by 2 bases, the J end by 1 base, with 5 bases between. TCRdb's copy holds only in-frame clones and misses some; the assay was immunoSEQ multiplex PCR. The data show about 5,400 clones, around 62% seen once. The TCR sequence derives from a person between 55 and 69 years old with breast cancer. This chain joins TRBV6-4 and TRBJ1-1; no definite D call. Sequenced: breast tumor tissue. As DNA, the CDR3 is TGTGCCAGCAGTGACCATTGGAACACTGAAGCTTTCTTT. This gives the protein CASSDHWNTEAFF.